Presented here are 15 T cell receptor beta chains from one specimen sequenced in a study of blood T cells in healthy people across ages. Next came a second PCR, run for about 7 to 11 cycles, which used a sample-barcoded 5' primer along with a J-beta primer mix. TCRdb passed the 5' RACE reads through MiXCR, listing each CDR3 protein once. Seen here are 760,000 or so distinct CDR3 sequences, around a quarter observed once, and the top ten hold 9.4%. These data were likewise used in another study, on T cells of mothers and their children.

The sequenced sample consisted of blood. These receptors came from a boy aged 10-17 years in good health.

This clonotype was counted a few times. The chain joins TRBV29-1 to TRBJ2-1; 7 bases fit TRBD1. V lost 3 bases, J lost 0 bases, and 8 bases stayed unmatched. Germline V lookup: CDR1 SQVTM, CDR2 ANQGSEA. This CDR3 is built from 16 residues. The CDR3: CSVDRQGDGSYNEQFF. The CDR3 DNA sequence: TGCAGCGTTGACCGACAGGGAGACGGCTCCTACAATGAGCAGTTCTTC.

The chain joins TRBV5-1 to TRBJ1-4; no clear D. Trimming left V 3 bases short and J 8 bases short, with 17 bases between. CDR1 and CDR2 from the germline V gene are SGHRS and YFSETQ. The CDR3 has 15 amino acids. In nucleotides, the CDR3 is TGCGCCAGCAGCTCTAGGCCCTCATCGACCGAAAAACTGTTTTTT. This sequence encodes CASSSRPSSTEKLFF.

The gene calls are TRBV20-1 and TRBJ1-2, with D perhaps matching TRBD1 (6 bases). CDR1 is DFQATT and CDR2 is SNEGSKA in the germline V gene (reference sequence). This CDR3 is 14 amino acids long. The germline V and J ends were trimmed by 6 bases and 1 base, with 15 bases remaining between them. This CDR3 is CSAMSGEHNYGYTF. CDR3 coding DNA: TGCAGTGCAATGTCAGGGGAACATAACTATGGCTACACCTTC.

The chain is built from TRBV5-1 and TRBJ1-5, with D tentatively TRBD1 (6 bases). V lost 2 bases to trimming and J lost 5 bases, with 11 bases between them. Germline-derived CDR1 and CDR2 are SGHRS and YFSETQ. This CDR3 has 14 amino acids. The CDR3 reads CASSFGGADQPQHF. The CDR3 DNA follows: TGCGCCAGCAGCTTTGGGGGGGCGGATCAGCCCCAGCATTTT.

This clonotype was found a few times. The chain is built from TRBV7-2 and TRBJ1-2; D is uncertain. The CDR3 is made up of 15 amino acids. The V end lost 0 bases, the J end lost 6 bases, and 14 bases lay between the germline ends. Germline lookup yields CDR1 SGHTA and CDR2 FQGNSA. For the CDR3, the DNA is TGTGCCAGCAGCTTAGCGGTGCTTAGGGCTCATGGCTACACCTTC. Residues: CASSLAVLRAHGYTF.

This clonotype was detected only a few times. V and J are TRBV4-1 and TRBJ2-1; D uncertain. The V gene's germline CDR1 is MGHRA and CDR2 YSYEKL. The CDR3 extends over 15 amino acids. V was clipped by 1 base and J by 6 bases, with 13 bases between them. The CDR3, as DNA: TGCGCCAGCAGCCAAGCACCTATGTTAGGCAATGAGCAGTTCTTC. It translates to CASSQAPMLGNEQFF.

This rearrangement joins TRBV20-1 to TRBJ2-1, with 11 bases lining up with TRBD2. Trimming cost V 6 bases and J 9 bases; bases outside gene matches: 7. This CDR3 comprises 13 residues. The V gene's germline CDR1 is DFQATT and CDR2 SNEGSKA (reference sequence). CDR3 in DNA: TGCAGTGCCAATAGCGGGAGGGCCTCTGAGCAGTTCTTC. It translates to CSANSGRASEQFF.

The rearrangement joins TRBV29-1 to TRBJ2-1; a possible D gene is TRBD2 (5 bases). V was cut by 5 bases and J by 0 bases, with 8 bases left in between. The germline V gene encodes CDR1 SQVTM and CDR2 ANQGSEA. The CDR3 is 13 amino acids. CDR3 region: CSVLASSYNEQFF. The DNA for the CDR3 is TGCAGCGTTTTAGCGAGCTCCTACAATGAGCAGTTCTTC.

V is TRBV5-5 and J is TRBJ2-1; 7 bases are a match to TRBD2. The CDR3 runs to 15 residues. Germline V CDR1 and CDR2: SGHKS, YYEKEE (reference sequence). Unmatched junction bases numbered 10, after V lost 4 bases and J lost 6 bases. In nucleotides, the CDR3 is TGTGCCAGCAGCAACAGCGGGGTACGGAGCAATGAGCAGTTCTTC. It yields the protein CASSNSGVRSNEQFF.

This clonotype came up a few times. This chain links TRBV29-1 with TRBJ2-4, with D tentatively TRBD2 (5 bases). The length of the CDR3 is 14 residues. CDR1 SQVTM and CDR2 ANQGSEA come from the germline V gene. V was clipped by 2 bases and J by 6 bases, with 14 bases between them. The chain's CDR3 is CSVETRGRVNIQYF. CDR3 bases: TGCAGCGTTGAAACCCGGGGTCGGGTAAACATTCAGTACTTC.

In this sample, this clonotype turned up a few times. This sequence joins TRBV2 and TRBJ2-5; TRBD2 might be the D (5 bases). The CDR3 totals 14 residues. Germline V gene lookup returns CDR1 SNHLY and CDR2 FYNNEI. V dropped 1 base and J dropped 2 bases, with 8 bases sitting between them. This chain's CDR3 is CASSEVPGQETQYF. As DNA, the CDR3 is TGTGCCAGCAGTGAAGTCCCGGGACAAGAGACCCAGTACTTC.

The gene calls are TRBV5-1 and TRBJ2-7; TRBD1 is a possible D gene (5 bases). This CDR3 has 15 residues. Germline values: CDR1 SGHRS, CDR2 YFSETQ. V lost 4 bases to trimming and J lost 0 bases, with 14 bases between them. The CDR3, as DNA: TGCGCCAGCAGCGGTAACAGGCGACGCTCCTACGAGCAGTACTTC. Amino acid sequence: CASSGNRRRSYEQYF.

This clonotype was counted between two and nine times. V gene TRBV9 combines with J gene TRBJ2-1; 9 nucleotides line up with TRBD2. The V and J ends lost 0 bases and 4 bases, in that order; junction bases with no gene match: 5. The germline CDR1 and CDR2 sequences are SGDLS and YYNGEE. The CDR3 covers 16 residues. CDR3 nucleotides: TGTGCCAGCAGCGTAGACGGCGCGGGGGGGTACAATGAGCAGTTCTTC. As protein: CASSVDGAGGYNEQFF.

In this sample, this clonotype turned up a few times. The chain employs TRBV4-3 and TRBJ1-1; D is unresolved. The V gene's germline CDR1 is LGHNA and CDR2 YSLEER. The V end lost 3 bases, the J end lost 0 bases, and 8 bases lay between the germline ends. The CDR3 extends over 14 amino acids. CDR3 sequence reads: CASSQDGMNTEAFF. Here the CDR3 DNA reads TGCGCCAGCAGCCAGGACGGGATGAACACTGAAGCTTTCTTT.

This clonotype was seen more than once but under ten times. CDR3 region: CSASANGPGLVPYEQYF. The CDR3 DNA follows: TGCAGTGCTAGCGCTAATGGGCCGGGACTAGTCCCCTACGAGCAGTACTTC. V and J are TRBV20-1 and TRBJ2-7, with 8 bases lining up with TRBD2. Per the germline V gene, CDR1 is DFQATT and CDR2 is SNEGSKA (reference sequence). The V gene end was trimmed by 3 bases and the J gene end by 2 bases; junction bases not matched to a gene: 15. This CDR3 is built from 17 residues.